This T cell receptor (beta chain) was documented in a study of cytomegalovirus exposure and HLA in healthy donors. Findings and caveats of the study: An analysis that was carried out later associated 16,951 TCR beta sequences with HLA alleles at 0.05 false discovery rate.

This CDR3 spans 15 amino acids. Germline CDR1 SNHLY, CDR2 FYNNEI. Trimming took off 3 bases at V and 1 base at J, with 12 bases between the two ends. In the PCR, 60 Vbeta and 13 Jbeta primers were used. Only in-frame clones appear in the TCRdb table, and some are missing; sequencing was by immunoSEQ multiplex PCR. The table has under 150,000 clones, around 78% seen once. Details on this clone: Antigen specificity is unknown.

This receptor was obtained from a middle-aged woman in good health and CMV-seronegative. Sequencing input: PBMCs. The rearrangement uses TRBV2 and TRBJ2-5; no clear D gene. CDR3: CASSDGWRIQETQYF. The CDR3 DNA is TGTGCCAGCAGTGATGGCTGGCGGATCCAAGAGACCCAGTACTTC. The full variable domain, with the rest looked up from reference TRBV2 and TRBJ2-5, is EPEVTQTPSHQVTQMGQEVILRCVPISNHLYFYWYRQILGQKVEFLVSFYNNEISEKSEIFDDQFSVERPDGSNFTLKIRSTKLEDSAMYFCASSDGWRIQETQYFGPGTRLLVL.